The 2 T cell receptor beta chains below all came from one sample that was sequenced in a study of Graves' ophthalmopathy and Graves' hyperthyroidism. RNA transcripts were the source from which TCR beta CDR3 regions were amplified. HTBI-primed first-round RT-PCR preceded second-round multiplex PCR. TCRdb fed the multiplex PCR reads into MiXCR, producing one record per CDR3 protein. The sample carries about 550,000 distinct CDR3 sequences, under 45% recorded once. Sequencing was performed on peripheral blood or thyroid tissue (not recorded which). The source is an adult man with Graves' hyperthyroidism.

Ten or more counts support this clonotype. The rearrangement joins TRBV7-2 to TRBJ1-6; no reliable D call. V lost 2 bases, J lost 9 bases, and 8 bases lay in between. CDR1 is SGHTA, CDR2 FQGNSA, per germline. The CDR3 has 13 amino acids. CDR3: CASSLFWGSPLHF. CDR3 nucleotide sequence: TGTGCCAGCAGCTTATTCTGGGGTTCACCCCTCCACTTT.

Remarks on this clonotype: The germline gene is not matched at one end of the junction; a read error may be the cause. This chain joins TRBV27 and TRBJ2-7; TRBD1 matches 8 bases. There are 15 residues in the CDR3. CDR1 and CDR2 from the germline V gene are MNHEY and SMNVEV (reference sequence). As DNA, the CDR3 is TGTGCCAGCAGTCCCCCAGGGACAGGTGGTTACGAGCAGCACTTC. Protein: CASSPPGTGGYEQHF.